Following are 17 T cell receptor beta chains from one sample sequenced in a study. Sequencer: Illumina MiSeq. The public sequencing data were trimmed at Q25 with fastp and processed into clonotypes with MiXCR by TCRdb, which kept only in-frame beta chains. Rows merge per CDR3 protein into single entries with the most common DNA and genes. The sample table records some 6,000 distinct CDR3 sequences; over 7.5% of these occur just once. Around 5% of the sample belongs to the ten largest clones. The source material was CD4+ T cells from synovial fluid. The receptors were gathered from a human donor with rheumatoid arthritis.

This clonotype has a handful of counts. The V and J genes are TRBV7-3 and TRBJ2-2; 7 bases are a match to TRBD2. Germline V lookup: CDR1 SGHTA, CDR2 FQGTGA. The CDR3 consists of 16 residues. J lost 5 bases, V lost 2 bases, and 8 bases had no gene match. CDR3 protein: CASSLASSGRTGELFF. CDR3 DNA: TGTGCCAGCAGCTTAGCGTCTAGCGGACGGACCGGGGAGCTGTTTTTT.

This clonotype is categorized as medium-sized (0.01 to 0.1%). CDR3 residues: CASRTQGATNEKLFF. In DNA, the CDR3 is TGTGCCAGCAGGACACAGGGGGCTACTAATGAAAAACTGTTTTTT. This sequence joins TRBV6-1 and TRBJ1-4; 9 bases align to TRBD1. Germline CDR1 and CDR2: MNHNS and SASEGT. Germline trimming cut 6 bases from V and 2 bases from J; bases unmatched to any gene: 4. CDR3 length: 15 amino acids.

Sample share makes this clonotype medium-sized (0.01 to 0.1%). This sequence joins TRBV5-5 and TRBJ2-3; D may be TRBD2 (6 bases). The CDR3 consists of 14 residues. Germline assignment: CDR1 SGHKS and CDR2 YYEKEE (reference sequence). V shed 0 bases and J shed 3 bases, with 8 bases lying between them. The CDR3 loop is CASSLDGRTDTQYF. The CDR3 coding sequence is TGTGCCAGCAGCTTGGACGGGAGAACAGATACGCAGTATTTT. Based on the CDR3 plus reference TRBV5-5 and TRBJ2-3, the full variable domain is DAGVTQSPTHLIKTRGQQVTLRCSPISGHKSVSWYQQVLGQGPQFIFQYYEKEERGRGNFPDRFSARQFPNYSSELNVNALLLGDSALYLCASSLDGRTDTQYFGPGTRLTVL.

The table lists this clonotype with many counts. V and J are TRBV14 and TRBJ2-2; possible D gene TRBD1, 5 bases. Germline V gene data show CDR1 as SGHDN and CDR2 as FVKESK. This CDR3 region has 15 residues. V lost 1 base to trimming and J lost 6 bases, with 12 bases between them. The CDR3 here is CASSQGTISPGELFF. CDR3 nucleotides: TGTGCCAGCAGCCAAGGGACAATATCCCCCGGGGAGCTGTTTTTT.

A remark on this clonotype: With a much larger clone just one base away, this may be a read error. The chain joins TRBV7-8 to TRBJ2-5, with 8 nucleotides matching TRBD1. J gave up 6 bases and V 1 base, and 7 bases lay outside the gene matches. Germline assignment: CDR1 SGHVS and CDR2 FQNEAQ. The CDR3 is 15 amino acids. CDR3 in DNA: TGTGCCAGCAGCTTAGAGGGGGACAGGAGGCAGACCCAGTACTTC. Protein product: CASSLEGDRRQTQYF.

This clonotype was recorded at least ten times. The chain carries TRBV7-3 and TRBJ2-1; D uncertain. Trimming left V 4 bases short and J 5 bases short, with 3 bases between. Germline CDR1 reads SGHTA; CDR2 reads FQGTGA. The CDR3 is made up of 11 amino acids. The CDR3 sequence: CASSSNNEQFF. CDR3 bases: TGTGCCAGCAGCTCTAACAATGAGCAGTTCTTC.

This clonotype was picked up a small number of times. At one end, the junction sequence differs from germline, possibly due to a read error. V is TRBV7-7 and J is TRBJ2-5; maybe TRBD2 (5 bases). Looked up from germline, CDR1 is SSHAT and CDR2 is FNYEAQ (reference sequence). This CDR3 has 15 amino acids. CDR3 amino acids: CASSVGGSGLETQYF. The CDR3 region has the DNA TGTGCTAGCAGCGTCGGTGGGAGCGGCTTAGAGACCCAGTACTTC.

This clonotype is deemed medium-sized. The chain has TRBV18 and TRBJ1-5; possible D gene TRBD1, 5 bases. The V end was cut by 2 bases, the J end by 5 bases, with 7 bases between. CDR3 size: 13 residues. The germline V gene has CDR1 KGHSH and CDR2 LQKENI. CDR3 bases: TGTGCCAGCTCACCAGGGGCCGATCAGCCCCAGCATTTT. Translation: CASSPGADQPQHF.

This clonotype is termed medium-sized. The chain is built from TRBV11-2 and TRBJ2-7; D is ambiguous. V shed 3 bases and J shed 5 bases, with 14 bases lying between them. The CDR3 is 14 residues long. Germline CDR1 reads SGHAT; CDR2 reads FQNNGV. The DNA for the CDR3 is TGTGCCAGCAGCTTGGCCCCCATGTCTAACGAGCAGTACTTC. Translating gives CASSLAPMSNEQYF. The full variable domain, in which reference TRBV11-2 and TRBJ2-7 provide the parts outside the CDR3, is EAGVAQSPRYKIIEKRQSVAFWCNPISGHATLYWYQQILGQGPKLLIQFQNNGVVDDSQLPKDRFSAERLKGVDSTLKIQPAKLEDSAVYLCASSLAPMSNEQYFGPGTRLTVT.

This clonotype is labeled large. The chain combines TRBV18 with TRBJ2-1, with TRBD2 matching over 8 bases. The germline CDR1 and CDR2 sequences are KGHSH and LQKENI. Trimming cost V 2 bases and J 10 bases; bases outside gene matches: 13. The CDR3 is 16 amino acids. The CDR3 protein is CASSPSELAATGEQFF. Here the CDR3 DNA reads TGTGCCAGCTCACCAAGCGAACTAGCGGCTACAGGAGAGCAGTTCTTC.

This clonotype was observed at least ten times. The chain recombines TRBV3-1 with TRBJ2-1; TRBD2 agrees at 7 bases. The ends lost 0 bases at V and 4 bases at J; junction bases unmatched: 3. CDR1 is LGHDT, CDR2 YNNKEL, per germline (reference sequence). This CDR3 is built from 15 residues. CDR3 in DNA: TGTGCCAGCAGCCAAGATATACTAGCGTACAATGAGCAGTTCTTC. Translation: CASSQDILAYNEQFF.

The table lists this clonotype with many counts. This chain joins TRBV19 and TRBJ1-5; unclear D gene. Germline CDR1 reads LNHDA; CDR2 reads SQIVND (reference sequence). Trimming took 4 bases from V and 6 from J, leaving 16 bases between them. CDR3 size: 15 residues. In nucleotides, the CDR3 is TGTGCCAGTAGTACCCTTGGCGGGGTTGGTCAGCCCCAGCATTTT. Its protein product is CASSTLGGVGQPQHF.

This clonotype was counted ten times or more. V and J are TRBV20-1 and TRBJ2-2, with 8 bases that match TRBD2. Unmatched junction bases numbered 10, after V lost 6 bases and J lost 7 bases. The germline gives CDR1 DFQATT, CDR2 SNEGSKA (reference sequence). This CDR3 has 14 residues. This CDR3 reads CSASSGSTDGELFF. The CDR3, as DNA: TGCAGTGCCTCGAGCGGGAGTACTGACGGGGAGCTGTTTTTT.

Within the sample, this clonotype is medium-sized. This sequence joins TRBV2 and TRBJ2-1; D could derive from TRBD1 or TRBD2 (5 bases each). The CDR3 contains 13 residues. Germline loops: CDR1 SNHLY, CDR2 FYNNEI. V dropped 4 bases and J dropped 3 bases, with 7 bases sitting between them. CDR3 amino acids: CASSGGNYNEQFF. DNA of the CDR3: TGTGCCAGCAGTGGGGGGAACTACAATGAGCAGTTCTTC.

The table lists this clonotype with many counts. This rearrangement joins TRBV19 to TRBJ2-2, with D perhaps matching TRBD1 (6 bases). V was pared by 7 bases and J by 4 bases, with 13 bases between. The CDR3 is made up of 14 amino acids. Germline V gives CDR1 LNHDA, CDR2 SQIVND (reference sequence). The CDR3 is CASTVQGSTGELFF. DNA of the CDR3: TGTGCCAGTACCGTACAGGGCAGCACCGGGGAGCTGTTTTTT.

Points on this clonotype: A much larger clone sits a single nucleotide away, making a read error possible. The CDR3 bases are TGTGCCAGCTCATGGGGGTACGTGGCCTATGGCTGCACCTTC. Amino acids: CASSWGYVAYGCTF. The chain combines TRBV18 with TRBJ1-2; tentative D call: TRBD1 (5 bases). The CDR3 extends over 14 amino acids. From germline, CDR1 is KGHSH and CDR2 LQKENI.

By share, this clonotype ranks as medium-sized. This chain connects TRBV29-1 to TRBJ2-2; D is unclear. CDR1 and CDR2 from the germline V gene are SQVTM and ANQGSEA. Trimming stripped 1 base from V and 0 bases from J, with 9 bases between. The CDR3 is made up of 15 amino acids. The CDR3 here is CSVEVGATNTGELFF. CDR3 nucleotides: TGCAGCGTTGAAGTTGGAGCTACGAACACCGGGGAGCTGTTTTTT.